This T cell receptor (beta chain) was profiled in a study of lymphopenia after photon versus proton radiotherapy. On this clone: The antigen is not known.

Repertoires were generated with immunoSEQ multiplex PCR, while TCRdb's copy carries only in-frame clones and drops some. Of some 20,000 clones listed, about 83% are singletons. The study's findings and limits: Larger post-nadir TCR diversity loss correlated inversely with survival in deceased patients. Oligoclonal CD8+ Temra expansion after nadir drove photon patients' diversity drop.

The clonotype originates from a woman in her forties or fifties with pancreatic cancer. The starting material was peripheral blood, obtained from a patient treated with photon-based radiotherapy.

Here the CDR3 DNA reads TGTGCCAGCAGTTTCCGAGGGCGCTCGAATGAGCAGTTCTTC. Its translation: CASSFRGRSNEQFF. The chain is built from TRBV11-3 and TRBJ2-1, with D perhaps matching TRBD2 (5 bases). CDR1 is SGHNT and CDR2 is YENEEA in the germline V gene. The CDR3 has 14 residues. Trimming removed 6 bases from V and 7 bases from J, with 16 bases in between.